This section outlines one TCR beta chain sequence together with its context. Its antigen is not known. These data are taken from a study of circulating and synovial CD4+ cells in juvenile arthritis. Study-level points and caveats: These blood cells shared more CDR3 sequences with synovium than bulk blood. Deeper sequencing increased measured overlap with synovial clonotypes. CPL and bulk CD4 samples differed at least tenfold in T cell genomes. Diversity here was lower than in bulk blood CD4 cells.

The data were produced by immunoSEQ multiplex PCR, yet TCRdb's version contains in-frame clones alone and is incomplete. The repertoire holds tens of thousands of clones, with around 95% as singletons. The CDR3 covers 14 residues. Trimming shortened V by 2 bases and J by 3 bases, and 12 bases separated the two germline ends. CDR1 is SGHRS and CDR2 is YFSETQ in the germline V gene. The chain uses TRBV5-1 and TRBJ2-7, with D possibly TRBD2 on 5 matching bases. The TCR was taken from a human donor with juvenile idiopathic arthritis. Sequenced material: CD4+ T cells from blood. The CDR3 nucleotides are TGCGCCAGCAGCTTTTTTCCCGGGAACTACGAGCAGTACTTC. Translated, it gives CASSFFPGNYEQYF.